The 21 T cell receptor beta chains listed next were all sequenced from one sample in a study of blood T cell repertoires in COVID-19. Sequenced by immunoSEQ multiplex PCR; TCRdb stores in-frame clones only, minus some. The sample consists of about 220,000 clones, roughly 84% of them appearing once. Sequencing used peripheral blood. Receptor source: a middle-aged man with active or convalescent COVID-19.

The chain recombines TRBV5-1 with TRBJ2-2; TRBD2 might be the D (5 bases). Between the trimmed V and J ends, which lost 1 base and 0 bases, there was a span of 10 bases. Germline CDR1 SGHRS, CDR2 YFSETQ. The CDR3 contains 16 residues. The CDR3 loop is CASSLYPGTNTGELFF. The DNA of the CDR3 is TGCGCCAGCAGCTTGTATCCGGGGACGAACACCGGGGAGCTGTTTTTT. Complete variable domain (other parts from reference TRBV5-1 and TRBJ2-2): KAGVTQTPRYLIKTRGQQVTLSCSPISGHRSVSWYQQTPGQGLQFLFEYFSETQRNKGNFPGRFSGRQFSNSRSEMNVSTLELGDSALYLCASSLYPGTNTGELFFGEGSRLTVL.

The rearrangement links TRBV27 to TRBJ1-4, with a possible D match to TRBD1 (5 bases). The CDR3 contains 16 residues. Trimming shortened V by 7 bases and J by 3 bases, and 18 bases separated the two germline ends. Germline CDR1 is MNHEY and CDR2 is SMNVEV (reference sequence). The CDR3 spells CASMALGRGPNEKLFF. The CDR3 DNA follows: TGTGCCAGCATGGCCCTGGGGCGGGGTCCTAATGAAAAACTGTTTTTT.

The chain is built from TRBV30 and TRBJ2-7; TRBD2 aligns across 7 bases. Trimming took 2 bases from V and 7 from J; bases not matched to a gene: 8. The CDR3 covers 13 residues. From germline, CDR1 is GTSNPN and CDR2 SVGIG (reference sequence). CDR3 protein: CAWSPTGGREQYF. CDR3 sequence (DNA): TGTGCCTGGAGTCCAACCGGGGGGAGAGAGCAGTACTTC.

The rearrangement uses TRBV5-5 and TRBJ1-2, with unresolved D. The germline V gene has CDR1 SGHKS and CDR2 YYEKEE (reference sequence). There are 13 residues in the CDR3. With 4 bases removed from V and 8 bases from J, the gap between germline ends came to 15 bases. The CDR3 coding sequence is TGTGCCAGCAGCCGAGGGAGGGTGGAAGGCTACACCTTC. It is translated as CASSRGRVEGYTF.

V gene TRBV12-3 or TRBV12-4 combines with J gene TRBJ2-7; the D is unclear. The CDR3 has 12 amino acids. Trimming pared 5 bases from V and 4 bases from J, leaving 9 bases between. CDR3 in DNA: TGTGCCAGCAGTCGAGAAAAATACGAGCAGTACTTC. Encoded protein: CASSREKYEQYF.

V is TRBV7-2 and J is TRBJ2-1, with D tentatively TRBD2 (6 bases). This CDR3 has 14 amino acids. V was pared by 3 bases and J by 5 bases, with 11 bases between. Germline V gives CDR1 SGHTA, CDR2 FQGNSA. This CDR3 is CASSFLARDNEQFF. DNA of the CDR3: TGTGCCAGCAGCTTTCTAGCGAGGGACAATGAGCAGTTCTTC.

The J gene is TRBJ1-5, the V gene TRBV6-1, with 7 bases matching TRBD1. The CDR3 loop spans 14 amino acids. Germline-derived CDR1 and CDR2 are MNHNS and SASEGT. Losses at the gene ends were 0 bases for V and 7 bases for J; bases not matched to a gene: 3. CDR3 bases: TGTGCCAGCAGTGAAGCAGGGGGCGGGCAGCCCCAGCATTTT. It encodes CASSEAGGGQPQHF.

The count of this clone is one. The chain has TRBV20-1 and TRBJ2-5; D is ambiguous. The germline V and J ends were trimmed by 3 bases and 1 base, with 9 bases remaining between them. Germline V gene data show CDR1 as DFQATT and CDR2 as SNEGSKA (reference sequence). The CDR3 covers 13 residues. CDR3 loop: CSASGLVQETQYF. CDR3 sequence (DNA): TGCAGTGCTAGTGGCCTAGTCCAAGAGACCCAGTACTTC.

The genes are TRBV5-4 and TRBJ1-2, with TRBD1 matching over 12 bases. The junction had 8 bases not matched to a gene; V was cut back by 4 bases and J by 4 bases. Germline lookup yields CDR1 SGHNT and CDR2 YYREEE (reference sequence). The CDR3 has 16 amino acids. This CDR3 is CASSRPGTGGGYGYTF. DNA for the CDR3: TGTGCCAGCAGCCGTCCCGGGACAGGGGGCGGCTATGGCTACACCTTC.

The chain has TRBV2 and TRBJ2-7; 9 positions match TRBD1. The CDR3 is 12 residues long. Germline V gives CDR1 SNHLY, CDR2 FYNNEI. Losses at the gene ends were 5 bases for V and 7 bases for J; bases not matched to a gene: 3. The CDR3 loop reads CASSYRGREQYV. The CDR3 coding sequence is TGTGCCAGCAGTTACAGGGGGCGGGAGCAGTACGTC.

The V gene is TRBV6-2 or TRBV6-3, the J gene TRBJ2-1; unclear D gene. V lost 2 bases, J lost 9 bases, and 17 bases lay in between. The CDR3 is 15 residues long. From germline, CDR1 is MNHEY and CDR2 SVGEGT. The CDR3 protein is CASSYAAPEGVEQFF. CDR3 DNA sequence: TGTGCCAGCAGTTACGCGGCCCCCGAAGGAGTTGAGCAGTTCTTC.

V usage is TRBV4-3 and J usage is TRBJ2-1, with 7 nucleotides matching TRBD1. This CDR3 is built from 16 residues. Germline CDR1 is LGHNA and CDR2 is YSLEER. J lost 6 bases, V lost 0 bases, and 8 bases had no gene match. The CDR3 loop is CASSQDSGDSFNEQFF. The CDR3 DNA reads as TGCGCCAGCAGCCAAGATTCCGGGGACAGTTTCAATGAGCAGTTCTTC.

The chain uses TRBV5-1 and TRBJ2-2; D might be TRBD2 (5 bases). Germline V gene data show CDR1 as SGHRS and CDR2 as YFSETQ. V shed 1 base and J shed 1 base, with 8 bases lying between them. CDR3 length: 15 residues. The CDR3 DNA follows: TGCGCCAGCAGCTTGATAAGCGGGAACACCGGGGAGCTGTTTTTT. It is translated as CASSLISGNTGELFF.

The gene calls are TRBV6-6 and TRBJ2-7; no clear D gene. V was shortened by 6 bases and J by 6 bases, with 12 bases between the two germline ends. This CDR3 contains 12 residues. CDR1 MNHNY and CDR2 SVGAGI come from the germline V gene (reference sequence). The DNA for the CDR3 is TGTGCCAGCAGCCCCGCCGAGCCCGAGCAGTACTTC. This gives the protein CASSPAEPEQYF.

The gene calls are TRBV6-2 or TRBV6-3 and TRBJ1-2, with TRBD1 matching over 7 bases. V gave up 5 bases and J gave up 8 bases; unmatched junction bases: 11. The length of the CDR3 is 14 residues. The germline V gene encodes CDR1 MNHEY and CDR2 SVGEGT. DNA for the CDR3: TGTGCCAGCAGTCTCACGACAGGGAGGAGAGGCTACACCTTC. Amino acid sequence: CASSLTTGRRGYTF.

The chain has TRBV5-1 and TRBJ2-1; possibly TRBD2 for D (7 bases). The CDR3 length is 15 residues. V was trimmed by 3 bases and J by 2 bases, leaving 12 bases between them. The germline V gene has CDR1 SGHRS and CDR2 YFSETQ. The CDR3 region is CASSSGGLTYNEQFF. CDR3 nucleotide sequence: TGCGCCAGCAGCTCCGGGGGGCTGACCTACAATGAGCAGTTCTTC.

The gene calls are TRBV19 and TRBJ2-1; 7 bases match TRBD1. Per germline, CDR1 LNHDA and CDR2 SQIVND (reference sequence). The V segment lost 8 bases and the J segment 7 bases; nucleotides outside the gene matches: 8. The CDR3 covers 13 residues. The CDR3 reads CASARQGGNEQFF. For the CDR3, the DNA is TGTGCCAGTGCTAGACAGGGTGGAAATGAGCAGTTCTTC.

This clone occurred a few times. The chain is built from TRBV7-2 and TRBJ2-1, with 11 bases identical to TRBD2. V shed 2 bases, J shed 13 bases, and the junction held 4 bases outside the gene matches. This CDR3 is built from 13 residues. CDR1 and CDR2 from the germline V gene are SGHTA and FQGNSA. CDR3 DNA: TGTGCCAGCAGCTTATTGGGACTAGCGGCCCAGTTCTTC. Protein: CASSLLGLAAQFF. Combining the CDR3 with reference TRBV7-2 and TRBJ2-1 gives the whole variable domain GAGVSQSPSNKVTEKGKDVELRCDPISGHTALYWYRQSLGQGLEFLIYFQGNSAPDKSGLPSDRFSAERTGGSVSTLTIQRTQQEDSAVYLCASSLLGLAAQFFGPGTRLTVL.

The chain carries TRBV27 and TRBJ2-1, with 14 positions matching TRBD2. The CDR3 has 15 amino acids. Germline loops: CDR1 MNHEY, CDR2 SMNVEV (reference sequence). Germline trimming cut 7 bases from V and 8 bases from J; bases unmatched to any gene: 7. DNA for the CDR3: TGTGCCAGCACAGACGGGACTAGCGGGAGACATGAGCAGTTCTTC. Protein product: CASTDGTSGRHEQFF.

The J gene is TRBJ1-3, the V gene TRBV5-6; 7 bases are a match to TRBD1. Trimming removed 5 bases from V and 0 bases from J; junction bases left unmatched: 5. CDR1 and CDR2 from the germline V gene are SGHDT and YYEEEE. There are 15 residues in the CDR3. CDR3 sequence: CASRHGTVSGNTIYF. CDR3 DNA: TGTGCCAGCAGACACGGGACAGTCTCTGGAAACACCATATATTTT. Based on the CDR3 plus reference TRBV5-6 and TRBJ1-3, the full variable domain is DAGVTQSPTHLIKTRGQQVTLRCSPKSGHDTVSWYQQALGQGPQFIFQYYEEEERQRGNFPDRFSGHQFPNYSSELNVNALLLGDSALYLCASRHGTVSGNTIYFGEGSWLTVV.

Only a few counts were recorded for this clone. The chain couples TRBV5-4 to TRBJ1-1; tentative D call: TRBD1 (5 bases). Germline loops: CDR1 SGHNT, CDR2 YYREEE (reference sequence). The CDR3 runs to 12 residues. Trimming took 4 bases from V and 8 from J, leaving 12 bases between them. This CDR3 is CASSAVTEEAFF. CDR3 DNA sequence: TGTGCCAGCAGCGCCGTGACAGAAGAAGCTTTCTTT.